This TCR beta chain originates from a study of regulatory T cells in long-lasting Graves disease. Notes on the study in general: Blood alone, not thyroid tissue, was studied.

This clonotype has more than one count but fewer than ten. Its target is not known. A read error is the likely source, as a far larger clone sits one nucleotide away. The TCR beta library used iRepertoire HTBI primers with Arm-PCR amplification of CDR3. TCRdb ran MiXCR on the multiplex PCR reads and lists one entry per CDR3 protein. The profile shows a few hundred thousand distinct CDR3 sequences, 20% to 25% of them singletons. Between the trimmed V and J ends, which lost 6 bases and 4 bases, there was a span of 25 bases. CDR3 length: 17 residues. From germline, CDR1 is MNHNS and CDR2 SASEGT. The time point here: persistent/refractory GD, antithyroid drugs over 5 years with positive TRAb. Making the TCR library involved RNA that had been extracted from PBMCs.

This specimen consisted of peripheral blood mononuclear cells (PBMCs), obtained when the disease was refractory, from a patient treated with antithyroid drugs. The J gene is TRBJ2-7, the V gene TRBV6-1; perhaps TRBD1 as D (6 bases). The TCR comes from a female donor with Graves disease. CDR3 DNA sequence: TGTGCCAGCAGCTCCTCCCTAGGGACACTTGGTGGGTACGAGCAGTACTTC. Translating gives CASSSSLGTLGGYEQYF.